Listed below are T cell receptor beta chains from one sample, sequenced in a study of blood T cell repertoires in COVID-19. This table comes from immunoSEQ multiplex PCR, and its TCRdb copy is limited to in-frame clones, with some not included. The sample carries 200,000 or so clones, nearly 85% recorded once. The sequenced sample consisted of peripheral blood. The receptors were gathered from a woman in her twenties or thirties with acute or convalescent COVID-19. Each CDR3 is given with its conserved first and last residue. Fields, in order: J gene, V gene, D gene, clone size, CDR3 DNA, CDR3 protein. The D gene is left open where the match is weak. Some rows have no size entry. The others give once, few or many, or a class for an expanded clone.

J: TRBJ2-7; V: TRBV28; D: -; size: -; DNA: TGTGCCAGCAGTGTTACTAGCACGGTTTACGAGCAGTACTTC; CDR3: CASSVTSTVYEQYF
J: TRBJ2-3; V: TRBV5-1; D: TRBD2; size: -; DNA: TGCGCCAGCAGCTTCGGACGGGGGGGCCCGGGAGATACGCAGTATTTT; CDR3: CASSFGRGGPGDTQYF
J: TRBJ2-1; V: TRBV7-2; D: TRBD2; size: few; DNA: TGTGCCAGCACTACCACTTCTAGCGGGGGCACTGGGGAGTTCTTC; CDR3: CASTTTSSGGTGEFF
J: TRBJ2-1; V: TRBV6-2/TRBV6-3; D: -; size: -; DNA: TGTGCCAGCAGTTACTCGCCTACTTGGGGGGTCCACAATGAGCAGTTCTTC; CDR3: CASSYSPTWGVHNEQFF
J: TRBJ2-5; V: TRBV27; D: -; size: -; DNA: TGTGCCAGCAGTCCCCACAAGACAGGAGAAGAGACCCAGTACTTC; CDR3: CASSPHKTGEETQYF
J: TRBJ2-7; V: TRBV27; D: TRBD1; size: -; DNA: TGTGCCAGCAGGAGGGGGCTTAACGAGCAGTACTTC; CDR3: CASRRGLNEQYF
J: TRBJ1-1; V: TRBV3-1/TRBV3-2; D: -; size: -; DNA: TGTGCCAGCAGCCGAGACCGGGGTACTGAAGCTTTCTTT; CDR3: CASSRDRGTEAFF
J: TRBJ1-4; V: TRBV27; D: -; size: -; DNA: TGTGCCAGCAAGGGTCGGGGTGAAAAACTGTTTTTT; CDR3: CASKGRGEKLFF
J: TRBJ1-6; V: TRBV6-1; D: -; size: -; DNA: TGTGCCAGCAGTGACCTTACTAGGACCGGTGAAGGCCACCTCCACTTT; CDR3: CASSDLTRTGEGHLHF
J: TRBJ2-3; V: TRBV29-1; D: TRBD2; size: -; DNA: TGCAGCGTTGGGGCCAGCGGGAGCGGGGGAGATACGCAGTATTTT; CDR3: CSVGASGSGGDTQYF
J: TRBJ1-5; V: TRBV6-5; D: -; size: -; DNA: TGTGCCAGCAGCGGCCGGACAAGCAATCAGCCCCAGCATTTT; CDR3: CASSGRTSNQPQHF
J: TRBJ1-5; V: TRBV27; D: -; size: -; DNA: TGTGCCAGCAGTTTATCGCGGGGCGTAGGCAATCAGCCCCAGCATTTT; CDR3: CASSLSRGVGNQPQHF
J: TRBJ1-1; V: TRBV27; D: -; size: -; DNA: TGTGCCAGCAGTGGGCCGGGGAGCACTGAAGCTTTCTTT; CDR3: CASSGPGSTEAFF
J: TRBJ1-2; V: TRBV2; D: -; size: -; DNA: TGTGCCAGCAGCCTGTTAGACAGTTCCGGCTACACCTTC; CDR3: CASSLLDSSGYTF
J: TRBJ1-1; V: TRBV4-1; D: TRBD1; size: -; DNA: TGCGCCAGCAGCCAAGATGACAGGGTGAACACTGAAGCTTTCTTT; CDR3: CASSQDDRVNTEAFF
J: TRBJ1-5; V: TRBV19; D: -; size: -; DNA: TGTGCCAGTAGATTCGGGGTCATCTCAAATCAGCCCCAGCATTTT; CDR3: CASRFGVISNQPQHF
J: TRBJ2-1; V: TRBV19; D: TRBD1; size: -; DNA: TGTGCCAGTAGTATAGCAGGGGGCCTGTCCAATGAGCAGTTCTTC; CDR3: CASSIAGGLSNEQFF
J: TRBJ2-3; V: TRBV7-3; D: TRBD2; size: -; DNA: TGTGCCAGCAGCTTAACGGCTAGCGGGGGAGGAGATACGCAGTATTTT; CDR3: CASSLTASGGGDTQYF
J: TRBJ1-1; V: TRBV15; D: -; size: many; DNA: TGTGCCACCAGCAGAGATCGGGGGGCGAACACTGAAGCTTTCTTT; CDR3: CATSRDRGANTEAFF
J: TRBJ1-2; V: TRBV27; D: -; size: -; DNA: TGTGCCAGCAGTTTAGGAGACAGGCATGGCTACACCTTC; CDR3: CASSLGDRHGYTF
J: TRBJ1-4; V: TRBV5-1; D: TRBD1; size: -; DNA: TGCGCCAGCAGCATGACAGGGAATCGGGAAAAACTGTTTTTT; CDR3: CASSMTGNREKLFF
J: TRBJ2-2; V: TRBV10-3; D: TRBD1; size: -; DNA: TGTGCCATAACAGGGGGCGCAATGAACACCGGGGAGCTGTTTTTT; CDR3: CAITGGAMNTGELFF
J: TRBJ2-7; V: TRBV28; D: TRBD1; size: few; DNA: TGTGCCAGCAGCACAGGGGGACCCTACGAGCAGTACTTC; CDR3: CASSTGGPYEQYF
J: TRBJ2-7; V: TRBV29-1; D: -; size: many; DNA: TGCAGCGTTACGACTAGTTCCTACGAGCAGTACTTC; CDR3: CSVTTSSYEQYF
J: TRBJ1-2; V: TRBV4-2; D: TRBD1; size: -; DNA: TGTGCCAGCAGCCAAGATCAAGGCAGGGGGGATAGCTATGGCTACACCTTC; CDR3: CASSQDQGRGDSYGYTF
J: TRBJ1-6; V: TRBV6-4; D: -; size: -; DNA: TGTGCCAGCAGTGTCTCCGCGGGAAATTCACCCCTCCACTTT; CDR3: CASSVSAGNSPLHF
J: TRBJ2-1; V: TRBV11-3; D: TRBD2; size: few; DNA: TGTGCCAGCAGCTTAGGATCGGCGGGAGTGTTCGATGAGCAGTTCTTC; CDR3: CASSLGSAGVFDEQFF
J: TRBJ1-1; V: TRBV19; D: TRBD1; size: -; DNA: TGTGCCAGTAGGGAAAGGGACAGAAGTAACACTGAAGCTTTCTTT; CDR3: CASRERDRSNTEAFF